These T cell receptor beta chains were read from a single sample in a study of CD8+ T cells in alopecia areata. Clones were read by immunoSEQ multiplex PCR, and TCRdb kept only the in-frame ones, dropping some. The table has 80,000 to 100,000 clones, around 44% seen once; the top ten hold roughly 0.79%. Sequencing was performed on CD4+ T cells sorted from blood. The receptor set was obtained from a human donor with alopecia areata. Both conserved end residues are part of each CDR3. The D gene is left open where the match is weak. Where a row states a size, it is once, few, many or the class of an expanded clone; other rows omit it.

d_gene	v_gene	j_gene	abundance	CDR3nt	CDR3aa
NA	TRBV11-2	TRBJ1-1	few	TGTGCCAGCAGCTTACTGGACACTGAAGCTTTCTTT	CASSLLDTEAFF
NA	TRBV29-1	TRBJ2-7	NA	TGCAGCGTTGGCAGGGCAGATACCTACGAGCAGTACTTC	CSVGRADTYEQYF
NA	TRBV30	TRBJ2-5	NA	TGTGCCTGGAGTGTCGGGAAAGAGAGCAAGTGGACCCAGTACTTC	CAWSVGKESKWTQYF
NA	TRBV29-1	TRBJ2-5	NA	TGCAGCACCGAACGCCCAGGCAGGGGAGAGACCCAGTACTTC	CSTERPGRGETQYF
NA	TRBV29-1	TRBJ2-7	few	TGCAGCGCACGGGACGGAACCTACGAGCAGTACTTC	CSARDGTYEQYF
TRBD1	TRBV30	TRBJ2-2	few	TGTGCCTGGAGTGAATCCGACAGGGGCGGGGAGCTGTTTTTT	CAWSESDRGGELFF
TRBD1	TRBV5-1	TRBJ2-4	NA	TGCGCCAGCAGCCCGGACAGGGCCAAAAACATTCAGTACTTC	CASSPDRAKNIQYF
NA	TRBV9	TRBJ2-6	few	TGTGCCAGCAGCGTATCGGGGGCCAACGTCCTGACTTTC	CASSVSGANVLTF
NA	TRBV18	TRBJ2-7	NA	TGTGCCAGCTCACCAGAGGCGAATGGGTACGAGCAGTACTTC	CASSPEANGYEQYF
NA	TRBV29-1	TRBJ1-2	NA	TGCAGCGTTGCGATTTCAATTAACTATGGCTACACCTTC	CSVAISINYGYTF
NA	TRBV28	TRBJ2-3	many	TGTGCCAGCAGTCCAAGGACTCCTAGCACAGATACGCAGTATTTT	CASSPRTPSTDTQYF
NA	TRBV29-1	TRBJ2-1	few	TGCAGCGTTGAGAAGGGGTACAATGAGCAGTTCTTC	CSVEKGYNEQFF
TRBD2	TRBV2	TRBJ2-3	once	TGTGCCAGCAGTGAAACCCGACTAGCGATGAGCACAGATACGCAGTATTTT	CASSETRLAMSTDTQYF
TRBD1	TRBV2	TRBJ2-1	few	TGTGCCAGCAACCCCGGGACAGGGGGCTCCTACAATGAGCAGTTCTTC	CASNPGTGGSYNEQFF
TRBD2	TRBV29-1	TRBJ2-5	NA	TGCAGCGCCTCGGGGGGGGTTAGGGAGACCCAGTACTTC	CSASGGVRETQYF
NA	TRBV29-1	TRBJ2-1	few	TGCAGCGTTGGAACAGGGAATGAGCAGTTCTTC	CSVGTGNEQFF
TRBD1	TRBV27	TRBJ2-1	NA	TGTGCCAGCAGTCTCCGGGACAGACCCACCCATGAGCAGTTCTTC	CASSLRDRPTHEQFF
NA	TRBV11-2	TRBJ2-3	NA	TGTGCCAGCACCCTCCAAGAGGGGTTCGTTGATACGCAGTATTTT	CASTLQEGFVDTQYF
NA	TRBV29-1	TRBJ2-3	NA	TGCAGCGTTGTCGAAGATACGCAGTATTTT	CSVVEDTQYF
TRBD1	TRBV29-1	TRBJ1-4	NA	TGCAGCGTCACAGGGGGCGGTAATGAAAAACTGTTTTTT	CSVTGGGNEKLFF
NA	TRBV6-5	TRBJ2-2	NA	TGTGCCAGCAGTTCAACCACCAACGGGGAGCTGTTTTTT	CASSSTTNGELFF
TRBD2	TRBV29-1	TRBJ2-2	NA	TGCAGCGTCAAGGGACTAGCGGGAGGGCCTGGGAAGAACACCGGGGAGCTGTTTTTT	CSVKGLAGGPGKNTGELFF
NA	TRBV5-1	TRBJ2-7	NA	TGCGCCAGCAGTCGTGGTGACTTGTACGAGCAGTACTTC	CASSRGDLYEQYF
NA	TRBV29-1	TRBJ2-3	NA	TGCAGCGTAAACAGGGAGGGGGCAGATACGCAGTATTTT	CSVNREGADTQYF
NA	TRBV10-3	TRBJ2-5	few	TGTGCCATCAGTATCGGATCACAAGAGACCCAGTACTTC	CAISIGSQETQYF
NA	TRBV28	TRBJ2-7	NA	TGTGCCAGCAGCCGACAGCAATACTACGAGCAGTACTTC	CASSRQQYYEQYF
NA	TRBV30	TRBJ2-7	NA	TGTGCCTGGAGAAGACCCGACTACGAGCAGTACTTC	CAWRRPDYEQYF
TRBD1	TRBV7-2	TRBJ2-4	many	TGTGCCAGCAGCTTAGCGTCCGGGACAGGGAGTCTAGCCAAAAACATTCAGTACTTC	CASSLASGTGSLAKNIQYF
NA	TRBV7-8	TRBJ2-5	NA	TGTGCCAGCAGCTTAGGACAGATCCAAGAGACCCAGTACTTC	CASSLGQIQETQYF
NA	TRBV7-2	TRBJ2-3	NA	TGTGCCAGCAAAGTGGGGAATCAGGGTCCCGCAGATACGCAGTATTTT	CASKVGNQGPADTQYF
TRBD2	TRBV11-2	TRBJ2-1	NA	TGTGCCAGCAGCTCTAGCGGGGGGGCTGTCAATGAGCAGTTCTTC	CASSSSGGAVNEQFF
NA	TRBV30	TRBJ1-1	NA	TGTGCCTGGATGGGGGCAGGGAACACTGAAGCTTTCTTT	CAWMGAGNTEAFF
TRBD1	TRBV28	TRBJ2-2	NA	TGTGCCAGCAGTCCCCAACCGGGACAGCAGTCCGGGGAGCTGTTTTTT	CASSPQPGQQSGELFF
TRBD2	TRBV30	TRBJ2-1	NA	TGTGCCTCCGGATCCCGGCTAGCGGGGGGGGGTGAGCAGTTCTTC	CASGSRLAGGGEQFF
NA	TRBV29-1	TRBJ2-7	NA	TGCAGCGCGATTGGGGGGCAGTTAAATCCCTACGAGCAGTACTTC	CSAIGGQLNPYEQYF
NA	TRBV30	TRBJ1-5	NA	TGTGCCTGGGGCAGGGATAATCAGCCCCAGCATTTT	CAWGRDNQPQHF
TRBD2	TRBV7-9	TRBJ2-3	few	TGTGCCGGCAGCGTCGGGACTAGAGGAGATACGCAGTATTTT	CAGSVGTRGDTQYF
TRBD1	TRBV19	TRBJ1-6	NA	TGTGCCAGTAGTCCCGGGACAGGGGGCCTCGGTTCACCCCTCCACTTT	CASSPGTGGLGSPLHF
NA	TRBV29-1	TRBJ1-1	few	TGCAGCGTTGGACAGATGAACACTGAAGCTTTCTTT	CSVGQMNTEAFF
NA	TRBV29-1	TRBJ2-7	NA	TGCAGCGTGGCTCTAGCAAGTTGGGGCGAGCAGTACTTC	CSVALASWGEQYF
TRBD1	TRBV29-1	TRBJ1-2	few	TGCAGCGCTGCGGACAGGGCGGGGGGCTACACCTTC	CSAADRAGGYTF
NA	TRBV30	TRBJ2-7	NA	TGTGCCTGTGGTGGCTCACCCAACGAGCAGTACTTC	CACGGSPNEQYF
NA	TRBV5-1	TRBJ2-7	NA	TGCGCCAGCAGCTTGGACGTCCCAGGCCTCTACGAGCAGTACTTC	CASSLDVPGLYEQYF
NA	TRBV29-1	TRBJ2-7	NA	TGCAGCGTTGGAACAGGGTCCTACGAGCAGTACTTC	CSVGTGSYEQYF
NA	TRBV20-1	TRBJ2-3	few	TGCAGTCTTGGGCCTTCAGATACGCAGTATTTT	CSLGPSDTQYF
NA	TRBV29-1	TRBJ2-3	NA	TGCAGCGCCCCATTGGCAGATACGCAGTATTTT	CSAPLADTQYF
NA	TRBV30	TRBJ1-2	few	TGTGCCTGGAGCCCCGGGGTTGAATATGGCTACACCTTC	CAWSPGVEYGYTF
NA	TRBV5-4	TRBJ1-1	NA	TGTGCCAGCAGCTGGGAGGACGTCAGAAGGGGAGCTTTCTTT	CASSWEDVRRGAFF
TRBD1	TRBV7-9	TRBJ1-4	few	TGTGCCAGCAGCCCCCGACAGGGGACCAACGAAAAACTGTTTTTT	CASSPRQGTNEKLFF
NA	TRBV29-1	TRBJ1-5	NA	TGCAGCGCCACACAGGGTAGCGGCAATCAGCCCCAGCATTTT	CSATQGSGNQPQHF
NA	TRBV11-3	TRBJ2-2	few	TGTGCCAGCAGCTTAGGTCGGAACACCGGGGAGCTGTTTTTT	CASSLGRNTGELFF
NA	TRBV11-2	TRBJ2-3	NA	TGTGCCAGCAGCTCTCGGCCAGATACGCAGTATTTT	CASSSRPDTQYF
NA	TRBV11-1	TRBJ1-1	NA	TGTGCCAGCAGTAAGGTATCAGAAGCTTTCTTT	CASSKVSEAFF
TRBD1	TRBV20-1	TRBJ1-1	NA	TGCAGTGCTGGCGACAGGGGGCCAGCTTTCTTT	CSAGDRGPAFF
NA	TRBV5-6	TRBJ2-7	few	TGTGCCAGCAGCCTGGATCGGGGGGCCACCTCCTACGAGCAGTACTTC	CASSLDRGATSYEQYF
NA	TRBV7-9	TRBJ2-5	few	TGTGCCAGCAGCCGTTTAAGCAGCGGACAAGAGACCCAGTACTTC	CASSRLSSGQETQYF
NA	TRBV2	TRBJ2-7	NA	TGTGCCAGTTCAGTCTACGAGCAGTACTTC	CASSVYEQYF
NA	TRBV4-3	TRBJ2-6	NA	TGCGCCAGCAGCCAAGAAGACTACTGGGGGTCTGGGGCCAACGTCCTGACTTTC	CASSQEDYWGSGANVLTF
NA	TRBV11-2	TRBJ2-7	NA	TGTGCCAGCAGCTTAGAACCTAGCAGGAGGGAGCAGTACTTC	CASSLEPSRREQYF
TRBD1	TRBV29-1	TRBJ1-1	few	TGCAGCGGATTAAACAGGGGGCGCGGAACTGAAGCTTTCTTT	CSGLNRGRGTEAFF